Below, 18 T cell receptor beta chains from the same sample are listed, as sequenced in a study of OX40 agonist ivuxolimab in advanced cancers. The data were produced by immunoSEQ multiplex PCR, yet TCRdb's version contains in-frame clones alone and is incomplete. The sample yields about 20,000 clones, under 90% seen once. The specimen was CD4+ or CD8+ T cells sorted from blood, collected in a trial of the OX40 agonist ivuxolimab. These receptors all stem from an adult with an advanced solid tumor such as melanoma, head and neck, liver or kidney cancer.

This clone was found a few times. V is TRBV6-1 and J is TRBJ2-2, with D perhaps TRBD1 (5 bases). V was pared by 6 bases and J by 7 bases, with 9 bases between. Germline V gene data show CDR1 as MNHNS and CDR2 as SASEGT. The CDR3 consists of 12 residues. The CDR3 spells CASRGVGGELFF. In DNA form, the CDR3 reads TGTGCCAGCAGAGGGGTTGGCGGGGAGCTGTTTTTT.

V is TRBV15 and J is TRBJ2-5; D is unresolved. The CDR3 has 15 residues. The V gene's germline CDR1 is LNHNV and CDR2 YYDKDF (reference sequence). V was shortened by 3 bases and J by 3 bases, with 14 bases between the two germline ends. The CDR3 coding sequence is TGTGCCACCAGCAGCCTACGTCACGACAAAGAGACCCAGTACTTC. As protein: CATSSLRHDKETQYF.

The CDR3 protein is CASSLVGTSGTNEQFF. As DNA, the CDR3 is TGTGCCAGCAGCTTAGTGGGGACTAGCGGGACTAATGAGCAGTTCTTC. The gene calls are TRBV7-2 and TRBJ2-1; 13 nucleotides agree with TRBD2. Germline CDR1 reads SGHTA; CDR2 reads FQGNSA. The V gene end was trimmed by 1 base and the J gene end by 7 bases; junction bases not matched to a gene: 4. This CDR3 is built from 16 residues. Looking up the rest from reference TRBV7-2 and TRBJ2-1 gives the full variable domain: GAGVSQSPSNKVTEKGKDVELRCDPISGHTALYWYRQSLGQGLEFLIYFQGNSAPDKSGLPSDRFSAERTGGSVSTLTIQRTQQEDSAVYLCASSLVGTSGTNEQFFGPGTRLTVL.

The chain carries TRBV28 and TRBJ2-5; D not resolved. CDR1 and CDR2 from the germline V gene are MDHEN and SYDVKM. The V end lost 5 bases, the J end lost 2 bases, and 6 bases lay between the germline ends. The CDR3 has 12 residues. The CDR3 DNA reads as TGTGCCAGCAGTCCTTCGCAAGAGACCCAGTACTTC. Translation gives CASSPSQETQYF.

V gene TRBV5-6 combines with J gene TRBJ2-2; D ambiguous. This CDR3 comprises 15 residues. Germline V gives CDR1 SGHDT, CDR2 YYEEEE. V lost 0 bases to trimming and J lost 5 bases, with 11 bases between them. CDR3 DNA sequence: TGTGCCAGCAGCTTGGGGGATCCGATTACCGGGGAGCTGTTTTTT. This sequence encodes CASSLGDPITGELFF.

The chain uses TRBV7-9 and TRBJ2-7; D call uncertain. The CDR3 is made up of 13 amino acids. The V end was cut by 5 bases, the J end by 0 bases, with 8 bases between. In germline, CDR1 is SEHNR, CDR2 FQNEAQ (reference sequence). CDR3 sequence: CASSPRSSYEQYF. For the CDR3, the DNA is TGTGCCAGCAGCCCCAGGAGCTCCTACGAGCAGTACTTC. Full variable domain (rest looked up from reference TRBV7-9 and TRBJ2-7): DTGVSQNPRHKITKRGQNVTFRCDPISEHNRLYWYRQTLGQGPEFLTYFQNEAQLEKSRLLSDRFSAERPKGSFSTLEIQRTEQGDSAMYLCASSPRSSYEQYFGPGTRLTVT.

The chain is built from TRBV7-3 and TRBJ2-5; 8 positions agree with TRBD2. V lost 3 bases to trimming and J lost 2 bases; unmatched junction nucleotides: 2. Per the germline V gene, CDR1 is SGHTA and CDR2 is FQGTGA. This CDR3 is built from 14 residues. Written as DNA, the CDR3 is TGTGCCAGCAGCTTGGGCGGGAGGCAAGAGACCCAGTACTTC. Its translation is CASSLGGRQETQYF.

The chain combines TRBV27 with TRBJ1-4, with 10 nucleotides matching TRBD1. Trimming took 5 bases from V and 0 from J; bases not matched to a gene: 6. The CDR3 spans 17 residues. Germline lookup yields CDR1 MNHEY and CDR2 SMNVEV (reference sequence). CDR3 nucleotides: TGTGCCAGCAGTCCGGGGACAGGGGTTACAACTAATGAAAAACTGTTTTTT. Its protein is CASSPGTGVTTNEKLFF.

CDR3 protein: CASITGWASPTGELFF. In DNA, the CDR3 is TGTGCCAGCATCACCGGCTGGGCTAGTCCGACCGGGGAGCTGTTTTTT. The chain has TRBV28 and TRBJ2-2; D is unclear. Germline CDR1 is MDHEN and CDR2 is SYDVKM. This CDR3 region has 16 residues. Trimming cost V 7 bases and J 5 bases, with 20 bases left between them.

This clone has just a few counts. The rearrangement links TRBV19 to TRBJ2-1, with TRBD2 matching over 7 bases. V shed 6 bases, J shed 1 base, and the junction held 3 bases outside the gene matches. CDR1 and CDR2 (germline): LNHDA, SQIVND (reference sequence). The CDR3 sequence is 14 residues long. CDR3 bases: TGTGCCAGTAGCGCGGGGGATTCCTACAATGAGCAGTTCTTC. Its translation is CASSAGDSYNEQFF.

This clone was recorded a few times. The chain links TRBV6-1 to TRBJ2-3; D ambiguous. V was trimmed by 0 bases and J by 9 bases, leaving 4 bases between them. This CDR3 comprises 11 residues. Germline values: CDR1 MNHNS, CDR2 SASEGT. This chain's CDR3 is CASSEASTQYF. The CDR3 DNA reads as TGTGCCAGCAGTGAAGCTTCAACGCAGTATTTT.

The chain couples TRBV19 to TRBJ1-5, with 8 bases fitting TRBD1. V trimming: 7 bases; J trimming: 5 bases; junction bases outside the gene matches: 10. Germline V gene lookup returns CDR1 LNHDA and CDR2 SQIVND (reference sequence). This CDR3 contains 15 residues. CDR3 protein: CASTMGTGGHQPQHF. In DNA, the CDR3 is TGTGCCAGTACAATGGGCACAGGGGGTCATCAGCCCCAGCATTTT.

The chain links TRBV15 to TRBJ1-1, with TRBD1 matching over 7 bases. In germline, CDR1 is LNHNV, CDR2 YYDKDF (reference sequence). The CDR3 sequence is 16 residues long. V shed 1 base, J shed 4 bases, and the junction held 9 bases outside the gene matches. CDR3 bases: TGTGCCACCAGCAGAGGCCGGCAGGGGGGCCCCACTGAAGCTTTCTTT. Translation gives CATSRGRQGGPTEAFF.

The V call is TRBV7-9, the J call TRBJ1-1; D uncertain. The germline V gene encodes CDR1 SEHNR and CDR2 FQNEAQ (reference sequence). V dropped 4 bases and J dropped 2 bases, with 14 bases sitting between them. The CDR3 extends over 15 amino acids. CDR3 bases: TGTGCCAGCAGCTCCGCCGGTGGGCCTAACACTGAAGCTTTCTTT. Translation gives CASSSAGGPNTEAFF. The variable domain in full, completed from reference TRBV7-9 and TRBJ1-1, reads DTGVSQNPRHKITKRGQNVTFRCDPISEHNRLYWYRQTLGQGPEFLTYFQNEAQLEKSRLLSDRFSAERPKGSFSTLEIQRTEQGDSAMYLCASSSAGGPNTEAFFGQGTRLTVV.

This clone has just one count. The chain couples TRBV6-5 to TRBJ1-2; 8 nucleotides match TRBD1. In germline, CDR1 is MNHEY, CDR2 SVGAGI. The CDR3 loop spans 13 amino acids. The trim removed 5 bases at V and 2 bases at J, leaving 1 base unmatched. CDR3 sequence (DNA): TGTGCCAGCAGTCGACAGGGGAACTATGGCTACACCTTC. This gives the protein CASSRQGNYGYTF.

This chain joins TRBV19 and TRBJ2-7; 9 bases fit TRBD1. Germline loops: CDR1 LNHDA, CDR2 SQIVND (reference sequence). The V gene end was trimmed by 5 bases and the J gene end by 3 bases; junction bases not matched to a gene: 5. The CDR3 runs 14 residues. CDR3 sequence reads: CASSPGTGIYEQYF. In DNA, the CDR3 is TGTGCCAGTAGTCCCGGGACAGGGATCTACGAGCAGTACTTC.

This clone has only one observation. The chain has TRBV29-1 and TRBJ1-2; D is perhaps TRBD1 (5 bases). The CDR3 has 12 residues. V was pared by 0 bases and J by 6 bases, with 8 bases between. Germline CDR1 is SQVTM and CDR2 is ANQGSEA. The CDR3 here is CSVEDGGNGYTF. CDR3 DNA sequence: TGCAGCGTTGAAGATGGGGGAAATGGCTACACCTTC.

V is TRBV6-5 and J is TRBJ1-1; 8 nucleotides align to TRBD1. The ends lost 3 bases at V and 5 bases at J; junction bases unmatched: 11. The germline gives CDR1 MNHEY, CDR2 SVGAGI. The CDR3 is made up of 16 amino acids. Written as DNA, the CDR3 is TGTGCCAGCAGTTATGAGCAGGGGGCGCTTGAGACTGAAGCTTTCTTT. This gives the protein CASSYEQGALETEAFF.